The source of this TCR beta chain is a study of T cell clonality in common variable immunodeficiency. TCRdb's copy holds only in-frame clones and misses some; the assay was immunoSEQ multiplex PCR. Listed for the sample are roughly 32,000 clones, none seen a single time. The germline gives CDR1 SGHAT, CDR2 FQNNGV. The V and J ends lost 6 bases and 2 bases, in that order; junction bases with no gene match: 6. This CDR3 is built from 15 residues. Notes on this clone: Read data end 3 residues before the CDR3 end; the end is taken from the germline J gene.

The sample comprised peripheral blood mononuclear cells. The rearrangement links TRBV11-2 to TRBJ1-1, with 10 bases aligning to TRBD1. This receptor was obtained from a person aged 18 to 70 in good health. The part of the CDR3 DNA that was read is TGTGCCAGCAGTCGAGACAGGGGGCCTAACACTGAA. Its translation is CASSRDRGPNTE. The entire CDR3 sequence reads CASSRDRGPNTEAFF.